The text below deals with one T cell receptor (beta chain). The antigen is undetermined. The CDR3 runs 16 residues. Per germline, CDR1 MNHEY and CDR2 SVGAGI. V was clipped by 0 bases and J by 4 bases, with 15 bases between them. TCRdb keeps only in-frame clones here, not all; method: immunoSEQ multiplex PCR. The table has roughly 130,000 clones, 80% to 90% seen once. The data were obtained in a study of T cell responses to AZD1222 COVID-19 vaccine. Study-wide points: Only after the peak T cell response were repertoires sampled.

This clonotype was obtained from an adult in good health. The sample here was peripheral blood, taken on day 0 of MenACWY control vaccination. This chain connects TRBV6-5 to TRBJ1-2; D possibly corresponds to TRBD1 (5 bases). CDR3 amino acids: CASSYSMGRVLYGYTF. CDR3 nucleotide sequence: TGTGCCAGCAGTTACTCGATGGGCAGGGTCCTCTATGGCTACACCTTC.